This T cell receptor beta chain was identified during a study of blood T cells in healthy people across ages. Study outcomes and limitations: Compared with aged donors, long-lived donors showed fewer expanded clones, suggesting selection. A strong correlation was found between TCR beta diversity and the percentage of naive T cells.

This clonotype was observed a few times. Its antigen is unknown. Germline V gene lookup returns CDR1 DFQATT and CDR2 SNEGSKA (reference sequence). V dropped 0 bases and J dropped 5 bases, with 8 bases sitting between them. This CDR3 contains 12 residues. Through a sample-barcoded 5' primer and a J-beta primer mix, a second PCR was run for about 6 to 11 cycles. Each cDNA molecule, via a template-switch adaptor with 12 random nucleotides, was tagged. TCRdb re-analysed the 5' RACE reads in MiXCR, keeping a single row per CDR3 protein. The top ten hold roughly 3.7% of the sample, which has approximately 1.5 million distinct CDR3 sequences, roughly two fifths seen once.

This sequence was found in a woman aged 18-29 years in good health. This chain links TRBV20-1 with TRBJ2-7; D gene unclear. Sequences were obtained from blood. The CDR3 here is CSARDVGDEQYF. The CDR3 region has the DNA TGCAGTGCTAGAGATGTTGGTGACGAGCAGTACTTC.